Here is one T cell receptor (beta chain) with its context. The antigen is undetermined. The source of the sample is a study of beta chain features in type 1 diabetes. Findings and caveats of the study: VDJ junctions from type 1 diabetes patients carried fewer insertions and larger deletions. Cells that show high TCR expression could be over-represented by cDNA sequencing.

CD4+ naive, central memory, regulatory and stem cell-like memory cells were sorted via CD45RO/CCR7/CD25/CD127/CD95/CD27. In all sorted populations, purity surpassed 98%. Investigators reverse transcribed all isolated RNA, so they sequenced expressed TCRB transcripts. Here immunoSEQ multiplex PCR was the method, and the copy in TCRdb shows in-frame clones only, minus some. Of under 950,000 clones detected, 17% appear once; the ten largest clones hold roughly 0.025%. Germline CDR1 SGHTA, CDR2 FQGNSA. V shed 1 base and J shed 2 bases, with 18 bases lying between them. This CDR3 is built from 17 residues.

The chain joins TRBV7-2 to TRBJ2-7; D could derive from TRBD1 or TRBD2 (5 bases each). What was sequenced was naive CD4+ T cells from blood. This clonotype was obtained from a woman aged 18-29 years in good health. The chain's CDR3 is CASSLVGFGTTAYEQYF. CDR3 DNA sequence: TGTGCCAGCAGCTTAGTTGGTTTCGGGACCACTGCCTACGAGCAGTACTTC.